These T cell receptor beta chains were read from a single sample in a study of blood T cell repertoires in COVID-19. The repertoire was sequenced with immunoSEQ multiplex PCR; TCRdb's copy has only in-frame clones and lacks some. The sample has around 250,000 clones; around 86% are singletons. What was sequenced was peripheral blood. Receptors were obtained from a woman in her thirties with active or convalescent COVID-19. CDR3s include the opening cysteine and the closing phenylalanine or tryptophan. The order of the fields is clone size, J gene, CDR3 length, D gene, V gene, CDR3 DNA, CDR3 protein. The D gene is left open where the match is weak. Only some rows state a clone size, as once, few, many or a class for expanded clones.

clone size: NA; J gene: TRBJ2-5; CDR3 length: 15; D gene: NA; V gene: TRBV9; CDR3 DNA: TGTGCCAGCAGCGTAGATTTCAGGGCTCAAGAGACCCAGTACTTC; CDR3 protein: CASSVDFRAQETQYF
clone size: NA; J gene: TRBJ1-6; CDR3 length: 14; D gene: TRBD1; V gene: TRBV5-5; CDR3 DNA: TGTGCCAGCAGCCCGGGACAGGACCATTCACCCCTCCACTTT; CDR3 protein: CASSPGQDHSPLHF
clone size: NA; J gene: TRBJ1-4; CDR3 length: 12; D gene: NA; V gene: TRBV29-1; CDR3 DNA: TGCAGCGTTCGGGCGGGGCCCGAAAAACTGTTTTTT; CDR3 protein: CSVRAGPEKLFF
clone size: once; J gene: TRBJ2-3; CDR3 length: 16; D gene: TRBD2; V gene: TRBV3-1/TRBV3-2; CDR3 DNA: TGTGCCAGCAGCCAAGTGATAGCGGGGGTCACAGATACGCAGTATTTT; CDR3 protein: CASSQVIAGVTDTQYF
clone size: NA; J gene: TRBJ2-3; CDR3 length: 12; D gene: NA; V gene: TRBV12-3/TRBV12-4; CDR3 DNA: TGTGCCAGCAACGGGTGGACAGATACGCAGTATTTT; CDR3 protein: CASNGWTDTQYF
clone size: NA; J gene: TRBJ1-5; CDR3 length: 13; D gene: NA; V gene: TRBV5-4; CDR3 DNA: TGTGCCAGCAGCCCGGGGACAAATCAGCCCCAGCATTTT; CDR3 protein: CASSPGTNQPQHF
clone size: NA; J gene: TRBJ1-2; CDR3 length: 15; D gene: NA; V gene: TRBV18; CDR3 DNA: TGTGCCAGCTCACCACCAAGGACAACTAAAGGAGGCTACACCTTC; CDR3 protein: CASSPPRTTKGGYTF
clone size: NA; J gene: TRBJ1-5; CDR3 length: 15; D gene: TRBD1; V gene: TRBV28; CDR3 DNA: TGTGCCAGCACCGGACAGGGTCCCCAGGGGCAGCCCCAGCATTTT; CDR3 protein: CASTGQGPQGQPQHF
clone size: NA; J gene: TRBJ1-3; CDR3 length: 15; D gene: NA; V gene: TRBV6-5; CDR3 DNA: TGTGCCAGCAGTTACGCGGCAGGGGCAGGAAACACCATATATTTT; CDR3 protein: CASSYAAGAGNTIYF
clone size: NA; J gene: TRBJ1-6; CDR3 length: 15; D gene: TRBD1; V gene: TRBV6-6; CDR3 DNA: TGTGCCAGCAGCGCGCCGGGACAGTATAATTCACCCCTCCACTTT; CDR3 protein: CASSAPGQYNSPLHF
clone size: NA; J gene: TRBJ1-1; CDR3 length: 15; D gene: TRBD1; V gene: TRBV6-5; CDR3 DNA: TGTGCCAGCCTTCCCCAGGGGGCCATAGGCGCTGAAGCTTTCTTT; CDR3 protein: CASLPQGAIGAEAFF
clone size: NA; J gene: TRBJ1-6; CDR3 length: 16; D gene: TRBD1; V gene: TRBV30; CDR3 DNA: TGTGCCTGGAGCCGGAGCTCGGGACAGATTAATTCACCCCTCCACTTT; CDR3 protein: CAWSRSSGQINSPLHF
clone size: once; J gene: TRBJ2-3; CDR3 length: 15; D gene: TRBD1; V gene: TRBV15; CDR3 DNA: TGTGCCACCAGCAGAGAGGTAGGGGGCGCAGATACGCAGTATTTT; CDR3 protein: CATSREVGGADTQYF
clone size: NA; J gene: TRBJ2-1; CDR3 length: 16; D gene: NA; V gene: TRBV27; CDR3 DNA: TGTGCCAGCAGTTTATATGCGGGGTCCTCCTACAATGAGCAGTTCTTC; CDR3 protein: CASSLYAGSSYNEQFF
clone size: NA; J gene: TRBJ1-2; CDR3 length: 13; D gene: NA; V gene: TRBV12-3/TRBV12-4; CDR3 DNA: TGTGCCAGCAGTTTGGGGGGGAGGGGTGGCTACACCTTC; CDR3 protein: CASSLGGRGGYTF